What follows are 25 T cell receptor beta chains derived from one specimen sequenced in a study of blood T cell dynamics during melanoma immunotherapy. Method: immunoSEQ multiplex PCR; TCRdb's copy keeps in-frame clones and lacks some. The repertoire holds fewer than 25,000 clones, with roughly nine tenths as singletons. Documented time point: pre-treatment baseline. Sequenced material: blood, taken from a patient treated with checkpoint blockade. The receptors stem from a human donor with melanoma.

CDR3 in amino acids: CASSRTTPGGSSYNEQFF. The CDR3 coding sequence is TGTGCCAGCAGCCGTACAACCCCTGGCGGGAGCTCCTACAATGAGCAGTTCTTC. The genes are TRBV7-9 and TRBJ2-1; TRBD2 aligns across 7 bases. The CDR3 consists of 18 residues. The germline V gene encodes CDR1 SEHNR and CDR2 FQNEAQ (reference sequence). The V and J ends lost 5 bases and 0 bases, in that order; junction bases with no gene match: 13.

The chain recombines TRBV2 with TRBJ2-7; 9 bases are shared with TRBD2. Trimming removed 7 bases from V and 3 bases from J; junction bases left unmatched: 7. Germline lookup yields CDR1 SNHLY and CDR2 FYNNEI. The CDR3 runs 14 residues. The CDR3 region is CASTQRLADYEQYF. The CDR3 DNA reads as TGTGCCAGCACCCAACGACTAGCGGACTACGAGCAGTACTTC.

This clone has only one observation. This chain uses TRBV11-2 with TRBJ2-7, with 7 bases fitting TRBD2. With 3 bases clipped from V and 0 bases from J, the junction kept 8 bases outside the gene matches. CDR1 is SGHAT and CDR2 is FQNNGV in the germline V gene. The CDR3 spans 16 residues. For the CDR3, the DNA is TGTGCCAGCAGCTTGGTACGCGGGAGACACTCCTACGAGCAGTACTTC. Translation: CASSLVRGRHSYEQYF.

This sequence joins TRBV7-9 and TRBJ1-4; perhaps TRBD1 as D (5 bases). The CDR3 has 15 amino acids. The germline V and J ends were trimmed by 6 bases and 6 bases, with 17 bases remaining between them. Germline V gene data show CDR1 as SEHNR and CDR2 as FQNEAQ (reference sequence). The CDR3 coding sequence is TGTGCCAGCAGGGGCCCGGGACGGGGACATGAAAAACTGTTTTTT. Translation gives CASRGPGRGHEKLFF.

J is TRBJ2-7 and V is TRBV27, with 7 bases that match TRBD1. The trim removed 5 bases at V and 4 bases at J, leaving 5 bases unmatched. In germline, CDR1 is MNHEY, CDR2 SMNVEV (reference sequence). The CDR3 totals 13 residues. CDR3 coding DNA: TGTGCCAGCAGTCGGGACAGATTATACGAGCAGTACTTC. Translating gives CASSRDRLYEQYF.

V gene TRBV2 combines with J gene TRBJ2-1; 7 positions match TRBD2. CDR3 length: 15 residues. Per germline, CDR1 SNHLY and CDR2 FYNNEI. The trim removed 2 bases at V and 2 bases at J, leaving 3 bases unmatched. CDR3 amino acids: CASSELAVAYNEQFF. The CDR3 DNA sequence: TGTGCCAGCAGTGAACTAGCGGTTGCCTACAATGAGCAGTTCTTC.

This clone was seen more than once but under ten times. The V and J genes are TRBV27 and TRBJ2-7; tentatively, D is TRBD1 (5 bases). Germline loops: CDR1 MNHEY, CDR2 SMNVEV (reference sequence). The CDR3 totals 14 residues. V gave up 3 bases and J gave up 2 bases, with 11 bases separating them. CDR3 in DNA: TGTGCCAGCAGTTTGGGGCAGATACCCTACGAGCAGTACTTC. Its protein product is CASSLGQIPYEQYF.

The sample holds one count of this clone. The V and J genes are TRBV11-2 and TRBJ1-1; possible D gene TRBD1, 5 bases. Trimming removed 3 bases from V and 0 bases from J, with 11 bases in between. Germline CDR1 and CDR2: SGHAT and FQNNGV. The CDR3 has 15 amino acids. The CDR3 sequence: CASSLGGGLNTEAFF. For the CDR3, the DNA is TGTGCCAGCAGCTTGGGGGGTGGGTTGAACACTGAAGCTTTCTTT. Combining the CDR3 with reference TRBV11-2 and TRBJ1-1 gives the whole variable domain EAGVAQSPRYKIIEKRQSVAFWCNPISGHATLYWYQQILGQGPKLLIQFQNNGVVDDSQLPKDRFSAERLKGVDSTLKIQPAKLEDSAVYLCASSLGGGLNTEAFFGQGTRLTVV.

The chain couples TRBV4-1 to TRBJ1-4; D is uncertain. There are 14 residues in the CDR3. The germline V gene has CDR1 MGHRA and CDR2 YSYEKL. V was trimmed by 0 bases and J by 4 bases, leaving 6 bases between them. The CDR3 DNA reads TGCGCCAGCAGCCAAGACCCCGGTAATGAAAAACTGTTTTTT. It specifies CASSQDPGNEKLFF.

This chain joins TRBV21-1 and TRBJ2-2. TRBV21-1 is listed as a pseudogene. CDR3 length equals 17 residues. In nucleotides, the CDR3 is TGTGCCAGCAGCAAATTGGAGGGGGGCGCGGGCACCGGGGAGCTGTTTTTT. Translating it yields CASSKLEGGAGTGELFF.

V and J are TRBV9 and TRBJ2-7, with unresolved D. Trimming took off 0 bases at V and 3 bases at J, with 10 bases between the two ends. Germline-derived CDR1 and CDR2 are SGDLS and YYNGEE. CDR3 length: 14 amino acids. CDR3 protein: CASSVGVMNYEQYF. CDR3 coding DNA: TGTGCCAGCAGCGTAGGTGTAATGAACTACGAGCAGTACTTC.

The rearrangement uses TRBV6-5 and TRBJ1-2, with D possibly TRBD1 on 5 matching bases. This CDR3 is 15 amino acids long. In germline, CDR1 is MNHEY, CDR2 SVGAGI. Between the trimmed V and J ends, which lost 2 bases and 4 bases, there was a span of 14 bases. The CDR3, as DNA: TGTGCCAGCAGTTACAAAGTACAGGAACCCTATGGCTACACCTTC. This gives the protein CASSYKVQEPYGYTF.

In DNA, the CDR3 is TGTGCCAGCAGCTTAGATCCATTGACCTACGAGCAGTACTTC. It is translated as CASSLDPLTYEQYF. The gene calls are TRBV7-9 and TRBJ2-7; D not resolved. The CDR3 runs 14 residues. The V and J ends lost 1 base and 2 bases respectively, with 9 bases between them. Germline lookup yields CDR1 SEHNR and CDR2 FQNEAQ (reference sequence). The full variable domain, in which reference TRBV7-9 and TRBJ2-7 provide the parts outside the CDR3, is DTGVSQNPRHKITKRGQNVTFRCDPISEHNRLYWYRQTLGQGPEFLTYFQNEAQLEKSRLLSDRFSAERPKGSFSTLEIQRTEQGDSAMYLCASSLDPLTYEQYFGPGTRLTVT.

This clone came up once. V gene TRBV5-6 combines with J gene TRBJ1-4; D remains unclear. Germline assignment: CDR1 SGHDT and CDR2 YYEEEE. The CDR3 length is 13 residues. V was trimmed by 4 bases and J by 7 bases, leaving 11 bases between them. CDR3 DNA: TGTGCCAGCAGCACTACAGTGGGTGAAAAACTGTTTTTT. Protein: CASSTTVGEKLFF. The complete variable domain, with remaining parts taken from reference TRBV5-6 and TRBJ1-4, reads DAGVTQSPTHLIKTRGQQVTLRCSPKSGHDTVSWYQQALGQGPQFIFQYYEEEERQRGNFPDRFSGHQFPNYSSELNVNALLLGDSALYLCASSTTVGEKLFFGSGTQLSVL.

The J gene is TRBJ1-1, the V gene TRBV5-1; D unclear. Germline assignment: CDR1 SGHRS and CDR2 YFSETQ. The CDR3 runs 18 residues. Trimming pared 4 bases from V and 6 bases from J, leaving 28 bases between. The CDR3 DNA reads TGCGCCAGCAGCCCCTATCCACGAGACCTTCCTCTTTCCCCTGAAGCTTTCTTT. This sequence encodes CASSPYPRDLPLSPEAFF.

This clone appeared a single time. The chain carries TRBV6-4 and TRBJ1-1; no definite D call. This CDR3 region has 13 residues. Germline-derived CDR1 and CDR2 are MRHNA and SNTAGT. Trimming stripped 2 bases from V and 1 base from J, with 5 bases between. CDR3 sequence: CASSDRPNTEAFF. The CDR3 DNA is TGTGCCAGCAGTGACAGGCCGAACACTGAAGCTTTCTTT.

This clone was counted once. V gene TRBV4-1 combines with J gene TRBJ1-2; no reliable D call. Between the trimmed V and J ends, which lost 0 bases and 2 bases, there was a span of 4 bases. From germline, CDR1 is MGHRA and CDR2 YSYEKL. CDR3 size: 13 residues. The CDR3 here is CASSQDGNYGYTF. DNA of the CDR3: TGCGCCAGCAGCCAAGACGGGAACTATGGCTACACCTTC.

V is TRBV28 and J is TRBJ2-5; D might be TRBD1 (5 bases). Germline values: CDR1 MDHEN, CDR2 SYDVKM. V was cut by 6 bases and J by 7 bases, with 15 bases left in between. The CDR3 covers 13 residues. CDR3 region: CASSQGRRATQYF. For the CDR3, the DNA is TGTGCCAGCAGCCAGGGCCGGCGAGCGACCCAGTACTTC.

This clone was counted once. The chain recombines TRBV10-2 with TRBJ1-1; 10 bases are a match to TRBD1. Germline V gene lookup returns CDR1 WSHSY and CDR2 SAAADI. The trim removed 5 bases at V and 0 bases at J, leaving 6 bases unmatched. CDR3 length: 16 amino acids. The DNA of the CDR3 is TGCGCCAGCAGTAACCGGGACAGGGGTATGAACACTGAAGCTTTCTTT. It yields the protein CASSNRDRGMNTEAFF.

The J gene is TRBJ2-1, the V gene TRBV5-1, with D unclear. Per the germline V gene, CDR1 is SGHRS and CDR2 is YFSETQ. Trimming took 7 bases from V and 7 from J, leaving 18 bases between them. The CDR3 spans 14 residues. CDR3 region: CASADPAVRNEQFF. CDR3 nucleotide sequence: TGCGCCAGCGCTGATCCCGCGGTAAGAAATGAGCAGTTCTTC.

V and J are TRBV28 and TRBJ2-7; D may correspond to TRBD1 or TRBD2 (5 bases each). Germline-derived CDR1 and CDR2 are MDHEN and SYDVKM. CDR3 length: 13 residues. Between the trimmed V and J ends, which lost 8 bases and 7 bases, there was a span of 18 bases. As DNA, the CDR3 is TGTGCCAGCGGGGGTATGAACTGGTCAGAGCAGTACTTC. This sequence encodes CASGGMNWSEQYF.

The rearrangement joins TRBV7-9 to TRBJ1-2, with a possible D match to TRBD1 (5 bases). This CDR3 has 16 residues. Germline lookup yields CDR1 SEHNR and CDR2 FQNEAQ (reference sequence). V lost 0 bases, J lost 0 bases, and 11 bases lay in between. The CDR3 sequence is CASSLAGGTANYGYTF. CDR3 nucleotides: TGTGCCAGCAGCTTAGCCGGGGGGACCGCTAACTATGGCTACACCTTC.

The chain recombines TRBV6-1 with TRBJ2-7; 10 positions agree with TRBD2. Germline CDR1 is MNHNS and CDR2 is SASEGT. V was pared by 4 bases and J by 0 bases, with 3 bases of the junction left unmatched. The CDR3 runs 15 residues. DNA for the CDR3: TGTGCCAGCAGTGTTACTAGCGGGAACTCCTACGAGCAGTACTTC. Translated: CASSVTSGNSYEQYF.

Concerning this clone: Other DNA sequences in the sample encode the same CDR3. This sequence joins TRBV7-8 and TRBJ1-1; unclear D gene. The CDR3 is 13 residues long. The V end lost 1 base, the J end lost 1 base, and 4 bases lay between the germline ends. From germline, CDR1 is SGHVS and CDR2 FQNEAQ. The CDR3 loop reads CASSLGRNTEAFF. The CDR3 DNA reads as TGTGCCAGCAGCTTAGGAAGGAACACTGAAGCTTTCTTT.

J is TRBJ1-5 and V is TRBV5-5; TRBD1 is a possible D gene (6 bases). V lost 4 bases to trimming and J lost 4 bases, with 15 bases between them. This CDR3 contains 15 residues. Germline V CDR1 and CDR2: SGHKS, YYEKEE (reference sequence). CDR3 nucleotides: TGTGCCAGCAGCCTAGACGGACAGAGGAATCAGCCCCAGCATTTT. Its translation: CASSLDGQRNQPQHF.